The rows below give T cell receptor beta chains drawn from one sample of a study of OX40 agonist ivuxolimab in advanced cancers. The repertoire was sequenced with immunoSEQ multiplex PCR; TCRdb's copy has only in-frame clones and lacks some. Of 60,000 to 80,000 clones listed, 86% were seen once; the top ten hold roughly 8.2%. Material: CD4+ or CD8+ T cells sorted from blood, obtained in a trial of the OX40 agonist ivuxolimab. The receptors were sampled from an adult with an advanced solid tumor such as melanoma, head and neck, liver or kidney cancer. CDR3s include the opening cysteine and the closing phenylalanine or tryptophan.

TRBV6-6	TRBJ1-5	CASSSGFNQPQHF
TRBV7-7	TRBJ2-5	CASSDLGETQYF
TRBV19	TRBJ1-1	CASCDRRNTEAFF
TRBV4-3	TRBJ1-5	CASSRDRGYQPQHF
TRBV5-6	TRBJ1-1	CASTRQGEAFF
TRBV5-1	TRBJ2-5	CASIRGTGGGETQYF
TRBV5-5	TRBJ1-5	CASSLALDSLLQPQHF
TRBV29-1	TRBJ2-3	CSASTGTDTQYF
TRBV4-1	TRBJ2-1	CASSPTNQLGEQFF
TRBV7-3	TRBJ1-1	CASSPRGTGGAGAFF
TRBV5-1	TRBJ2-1	CASSLEYGTSGAEQFF
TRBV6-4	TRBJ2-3	CASSEGAGTDTQYF
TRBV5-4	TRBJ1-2	CASSLESGVPLYGYTF
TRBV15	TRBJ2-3	CATSSSPGHSTDTQYF
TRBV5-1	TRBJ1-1	CASSLGNWNTEAFF
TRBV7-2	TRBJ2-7	CASSLVIGLFYEQYF
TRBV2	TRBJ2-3	CASRGLTDTQYF
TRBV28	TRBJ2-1	CASRKASLSYNEQFF
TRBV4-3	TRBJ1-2	CASSQDGEYGYTF
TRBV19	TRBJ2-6	CASRAQAAGANVLTF
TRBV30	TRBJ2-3	CAWSVLRTDTQYF
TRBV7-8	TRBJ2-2	CASSLGTGGYTGELFF
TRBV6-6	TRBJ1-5	CASSRGGNQPQHF
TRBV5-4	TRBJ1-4	CASSTKAGPSEKLFF
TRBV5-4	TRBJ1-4	CASSGSDRDTNEKLFF
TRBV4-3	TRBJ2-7	CASSQGVQGSYEQYF
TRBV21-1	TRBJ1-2	CASSPPRGGGGYTF
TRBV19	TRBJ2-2	CASRNRADTGELFF
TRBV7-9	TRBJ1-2	CASSLVAGRGYTF
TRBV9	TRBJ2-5	CASARTGASQETQYF
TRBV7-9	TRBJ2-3	CASSLRAAGADTQYF
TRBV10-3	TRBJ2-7	CAISIGQVYEQYF
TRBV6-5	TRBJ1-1	CASSSGTGLRGTEAFF
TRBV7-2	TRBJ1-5	CASSFGGQPQHF
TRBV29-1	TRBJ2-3	CSVSLSGDTDTQYF
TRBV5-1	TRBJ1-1	CASAAQLNTEAFF
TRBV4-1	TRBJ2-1	CASSQEAGGGAYNEQFF
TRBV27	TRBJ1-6	CASSGATRNSPLHF
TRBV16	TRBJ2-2	CASSQSRKGANTGELFF
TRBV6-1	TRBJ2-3	CASSDPGLGRRDTQYF
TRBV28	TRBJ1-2	CASSLEQKFYGYTF
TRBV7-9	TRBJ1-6	CASSLAGGDNSPLHF
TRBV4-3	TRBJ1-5	CASSAQGAFGQPQHF
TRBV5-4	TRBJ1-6	CASSLAGGTARSPLHF
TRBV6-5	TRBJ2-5	CASSRREAGGGSQYF
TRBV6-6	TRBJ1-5	CASRPDVSNQPQHF
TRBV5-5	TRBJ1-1	CASRVQVGNTEAFF
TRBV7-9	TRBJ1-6	CASSLVTGDSPLHF
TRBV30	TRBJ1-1	CAWSALGVASTEAFF
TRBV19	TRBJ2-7	CASNNDPGAYEQYF
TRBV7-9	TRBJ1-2	CASSARDRPVNYGYTF
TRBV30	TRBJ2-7	CAWQAAYEQYF
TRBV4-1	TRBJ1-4	CASSLRDTYEKLFF